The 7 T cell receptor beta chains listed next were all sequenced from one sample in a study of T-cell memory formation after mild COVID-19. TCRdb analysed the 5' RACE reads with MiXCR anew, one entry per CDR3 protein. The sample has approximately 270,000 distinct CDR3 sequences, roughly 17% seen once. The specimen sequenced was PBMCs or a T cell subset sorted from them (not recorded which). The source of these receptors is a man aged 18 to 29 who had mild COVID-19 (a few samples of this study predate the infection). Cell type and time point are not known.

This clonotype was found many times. CDR3 sequence (DNA): TGTGCCAGCAGCTTGAAGGACAGGGTCACCAATGAGCAGTTCTTC. Translated: CASSLKDRVTNEQFF. V usage is TRBV5-6 and J usage is TRBJ2-1, with 8 bases identical to TRBD1. The germline CDR1 and CDR2 sequences are SGHDT and YYEEEE. Unmatched junction bases numbered 6, after V lost 1 base and J lost 6 bases. The CDR3 extends over 15 amino acids.

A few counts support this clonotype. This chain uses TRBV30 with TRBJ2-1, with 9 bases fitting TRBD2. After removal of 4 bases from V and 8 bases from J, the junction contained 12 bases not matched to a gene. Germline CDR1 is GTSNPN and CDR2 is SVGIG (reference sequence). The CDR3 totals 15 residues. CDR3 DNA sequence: TGTGCCTGGACGGAGGCGGCGGGGGGGCACGATGAGCAGTTCTTC. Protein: CAWTEAAGGHDEQFF.

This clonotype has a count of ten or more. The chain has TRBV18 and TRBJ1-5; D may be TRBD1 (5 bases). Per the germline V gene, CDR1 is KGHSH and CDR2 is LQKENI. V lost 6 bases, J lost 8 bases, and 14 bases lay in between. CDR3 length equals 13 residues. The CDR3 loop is CASSADRGEPQHF. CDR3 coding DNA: TGTGCCAGCTCGGCTGACCGGGGGGAGCCCCAGCATTTT.

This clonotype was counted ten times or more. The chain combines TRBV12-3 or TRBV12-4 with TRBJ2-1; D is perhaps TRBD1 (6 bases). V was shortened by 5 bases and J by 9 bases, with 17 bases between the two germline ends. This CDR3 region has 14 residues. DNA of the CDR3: TGTGCCAGCAGTGGGCCGGTTGGGGGCCTTGAGCAGTTCTTC. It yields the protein CASSGPVGGLEQFF.

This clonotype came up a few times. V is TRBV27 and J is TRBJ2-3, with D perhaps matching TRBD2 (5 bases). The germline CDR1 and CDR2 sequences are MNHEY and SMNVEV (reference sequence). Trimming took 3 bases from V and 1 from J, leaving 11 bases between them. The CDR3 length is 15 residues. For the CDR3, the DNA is TGTGCCAGCAGTTTTCGGCCGCGGGGCACAGATACGCAGTATTTT. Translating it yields CASSFRPRGTDTQYF.

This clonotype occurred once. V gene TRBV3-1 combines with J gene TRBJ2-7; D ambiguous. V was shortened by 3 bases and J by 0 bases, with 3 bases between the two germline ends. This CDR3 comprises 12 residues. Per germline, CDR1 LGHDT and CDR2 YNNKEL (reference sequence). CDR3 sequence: CASSHASYEQYF. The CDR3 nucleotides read TGTGCCAGCAGCCACGCCTCCTACGAGCAGTACTTC.

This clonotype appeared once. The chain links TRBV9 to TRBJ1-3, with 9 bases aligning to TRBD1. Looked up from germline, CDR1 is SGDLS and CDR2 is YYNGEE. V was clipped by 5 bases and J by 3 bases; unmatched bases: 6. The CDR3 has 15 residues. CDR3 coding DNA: TGTGCCAGCAGTGGACAGGGGCCCTTTGGAAACACCATATATTTT. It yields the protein CASSGQGPFGNTIYF. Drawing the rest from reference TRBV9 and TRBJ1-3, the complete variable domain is DSGVTQTPKHLITATGQRVTLRCSPRSGDLSVYWYQQSLDQGLQFLIQYYNGEERAKGNILERFSAQQFPDLHSELNLSSLELGDSALYFCASSGQGPFGNTIYFGEGSWLTVV.